Listed here are 24 T cell receptor beta chains from one sample, sequenced in a study of cytomegalovirus exposure and HLA in healthy donors. Primers for the PCR totalled 60 Vbeta and 13 Jbeta. The repertoire was sequenced with immunoSEQ multiplex PCR; TCRdb's copy has only in-frame clones and lacks some. The data show 60,000 to 70,000 clones, roughly 77% seen once. Sequencing used PBMCs. The receptors were gathered from a woman in her thirties in good health and CMV-seronegative.

The chain recombines TRBV29-1 with TRBJ2-2; possible D gene TRBD1, 6 bases. The V and J ends lost 5 bases and 5 bases respectively, with 18 bases between them. The CDR3 runs 15 residues. Germline loops: CDR1 SQVTM, CDR2 ANQGSEA. The CDR3 DNA reads TGCAGCGTTTCGATAGGACTGAGGGGGACCGGGGAGCTGTTTTTT. It translates to CSVSIGLRGTGELFF.

The chain uses TRBV7-9 and TRBJ1-1; 10 nucleotides align to TRBD1. Losses at the gene ends were 5 bases for V and 1 base for J; bases not matched to a gene: 7. This CDR3 spans 16 amino acids. CDR1 is SEHNR, CDR2 FQNEAQ, per germline (reference sequence). In nucleotides, the CDR3 is TGTGCCAGCAGCCGCGGACAGGGGGTAGCGAACACTGAAGCTTTCTTT. Amino acid sequence: CASSRGQGVANTEAFF.

This rearrangement joins TRBV5-6 to TRBJ2-1, with 8 bases that match TRBD2. The CDR3 is 15 residues long. V lost 2 bases, J lost 2 bases, and 3 bases stayed unmatched. CDR1 is SGHDT, CDR2 YYEEEE, per germline. The chain's CDR3 is CASSFGAGAYNEQFF. DNA of the CDR3: TGTGCCAGCAGCTTCGGAGCGGGGGCCTACAATGAGCAGTTCTTC.

V and J are TRBV30 and TRBJ1-1, with 10 bases lining up with TRBD1. Germline V gives CDR1 GTSNPN, CDR2 SVGIG (reference sequence). CDR3 size: 14 residues. With 8 bases clipped from V and 4 bases from J, the junction kept 10 bases outside the gene matches. CDR3: CAGQGEGKLTEAFF. In DNA, the CDR3 is TGTGCCGGACAGGGGGAGGGAAAACTCACTGAAGCTTTCTTT.

This clone was seen more than once but under ten times. The rearrangement uses TRBV6-4 and TRBJ2-3, with D uncertain. The CDR3 spans 13 residues. CDR1 and CDR2 (germline): MRHNA, SNTAGT. V lost 2 bases and J lost 2, with 5 bases in between. CDR3 nucleotides: TGTGCCAGCAGTGACGGCACCACAGATACGCAGTATTTT. This sequence encodes CASSDGTTDTQYF.

V is TRBV4-2 and J is TRBJ2-1, with 12 nucleotides matching TRBD2. CDR3 length: 17 amino acids. Germline trimming cut 5 bases from V and 2 bases from J; bases unmatched to any gene: 7. CDR1 is LGHNA, CDR2 YNFKEQ, per germline. Here the CDR3 DNA reads TGTGCCAGCAGCACCCCTAGCGGGGGGGTGACCTACAATGAGCAGTTCTTC. Residues: CASSTPSGGVTYNEQFF.

The J gene is TRBJ2-5, the V gene TRBV29-1; 7 nucleotides agree with TRBD1. The CDR3 loop spans 13 amino acids. CDR1 and CDR2 (germline): SQVTM, ANQGSEA. The V segment lost 6 bases and the J segment 2 bases; nucleotides outside the gene matches: 6. The CDR3 loop is CSVNRQGQETQYF. The CDR3 nucleotides read TGCAGCGTCAATCGACAGGGTCAAGAGACCCAGTACTTC.

The chain couples TRBV30 to TRBJ1-1; D remains unclear. This CDR3 comprises 13 residues. Germline V CDR1 and CDR2: GTSNPN, SVGIG (reference sequence). The V and J ends lost 2 bases and 5 bases respectively, with 12 bases between them. CDR3 coding DNA: TGTGCCTGGAGTTCCAGCCGGAGGACTGAAGCTTTCTTT. Residues: CAWSSSRRTEAFF. The complete variable domain, with remaining parts taken from reference TRBV30 and TRBJ1-1, reads SQTIHQWPATLVQPVGSPLSLECTVEGTSNPNLYWYRQAAGRGLQLLFYSVGIGQISSEVPQNLSASRPQDRQFILSSKKLLLSDSGFYLCAWSSSRRTEAFFGQGTRLTVV.

The chain joins TRBV5-6 to TRBJ1-2, with D unclear. Germline CDR1 and CDR2: SGHDT and YYEEEE. This CDR3 contains 13 residues. V dropped 0 bases and J dropped 4 bases, with 7 bases sitting between them. CDR3: CASSLDSRYGYTF. The CDR3 nucleotides read TGTGCCAGCAGCTTGGACAGCCGCTATGGCTACACCTTC.

This sequence joins TRBV11-2 and TRBJ1-1; 7 bases line up with TRBD1. This CDR3 spans 14 amino acids. The germline V gene has CDR1 SGHAT and CDR2 FQNNGV. The J segment lost 1 base and the V segment lost 5 bases, leaving 4 bases of the junction unmatched. DNA for the CDR3: TGTGCCAGCAGCCAGAGGACAGGGAACACTGAAGCTTTCTTT. This encodes CASSQRTGNTEAFF.

This clone has only a few counts. This rearrangement joins TRBV9 to TRBJ1-3; D gene unclear. This CDR3 is built from 13 residues. Trimming removed 5 bases at V and 4 bases at J, with 10 bases between. CDR1 and CDR2 (germline): SGDLS, YYNGEE. The CDR3 loop is CASSLGPGNTIYF. CDR3 bases: TGTGCCAGCAGTCTAGGCCCCGGAAACACCATATATTTT.

The chain employs TRBV4-1 and TRBJ2-5, with 8 bases lining up with TRBD2. J gave up 1 base and V 1 base, and 5 bases lay outside the gene matches. CDR3 length: 16 amino acids. The germline CDR1 and CDR2 sequences are MGHRA and YSYEKL. This chain's CDR3 is CASSQGGGFPQETQYF. The CDR3 bases are TGCGCCAGCAGCCAAGGCGGGGGGTTCCCCCAAGAGACCCAGTACTTC.

J is TRBJ1-1 and V is TRBV6-5; tentative D call: TRBD1 (6 bases). Deletions cut 6 bases from V and 5 bases from J, with 13 bases between. Germline assignment: CDR1 MNHEY and CDR2 SVGAGI. The CDR3 is 13 residues long. CDR3 region: CASSPRDTTEAFF. The CDR3 DNA reads as TGTGCCAGCAGCCCCCGGGACACTACTGAAGCTTTCTTT.

The chain uses TRBV7-9 and TRBJ1-2; no clear D. The CDR3 length is 15 residues. V lost 0 bases and J 5 bases, leaving 13 bases between the germline ends. CDR1 is SEHNR, CDR2 FQNEAQ, per germline (reference sequence). For the CDR3, the DNA is TGTGCCAGCAGCTTAGCGGGGAGGGAAAATTATGGCTACACCTTC. Protein: CASSLAGRENYGYTF.

This chain links TRBV29-1 with TRBJ1-1; no reliable D call. CDR1 and CDR2 (germline): SQVTM, ANQGSEA. Trimming left V 4 bases short and J 1 base short, with 10 bases between. There are 13 residues in the CDR3. CDR3 sequence: CSVGATQNTEAFF. CDR3 nucleotides: TGCAGCGTTGGAGCGACTCAGAACACTGAAGCTTTCTTT.

This chain links TRBV2 with TRBJ1-6, with D possibly matching TRBD1 (6 bases). CDR1 and CDR2 (germline): SNHLY, FYNNEI. The CDR3 covers 15 residues. V lost 5 bases to trimming and J lost 10 bases, with 18 bases between them. This chain's CDR3 is CASSSAGTRGSPLHF. For the CDR3, the DNA is TGTGCCAGCAGTTCCGCCGGGACAAGGGGATCACCCCTCCACTTT.

V is TRBV2 and J is TRBJ1-1; maybe TRBD1 (5 bases). The ends were cut back, 7 bases at V and 3 bases at J, with 15 bases in the middle. Germline V CDR1 and CDR2: SNHLY, FYNNEI. This CDR3 is built from 14 residues. Here the CDR3 DNA reads TGTGCCAGCACTCAGACCCGGGGGGACACTGAAGCTTTCTTT. As protein: CASTQTRGDTEAFF. Combining the CDR3 with reference TRBV2 and TRBJ1-1 gives the whole variable domain EPEVTQTPSHQVTQMGQEVILRCVPISNHLYFYWYRQILGQKVEFLVSFYNNEISEKSEIFDDQFSVERPDGSNFTLKIRSTKLEDSAMYFCASTQTRGDTEAFFGQGTRLTVV.

This clone has a handful of counts. V and J are TRBV5-1 and TRBJ2-7, with TRBD1 matching over 9 bases. CDR1 is SGHRS, CDR2 YFSETQ, per germline. The CDR3 extends over 12 amino acids. Trimming at V came to 2 bases and at J to 12 bases, leaving 6 bases not matched to a gene. The CDR3 loop is CASSFGQGRLYF. DNA of the CDR3: TGCGCCAGCAGCTTTGGACAGGGGAGGTTGTACTTC.

The chain is built from TRBV25-1 and TRBJ2-1, with D maybe TRBD1 (5 bases). Germline V gene lookup returns CDR1 MGHDK and CDR2 SYGVNS. The CDR3 consists of 14 residues. V dropped 2 bases and J dropped 9 bases, with 14 bases sitting between them. CDR3 DNA sequence: TGTGCCAGCAGTGAAAGGGGAATGGGCACTGAGCAGTTCTTC. It is translated as CASSERGMGTEQFF. The complete variable domain, with remaining parts taken from reference TRBV25-1 and TRBJ2-1, reads EADIYQTPRYLVIGTGKKITLECSQTMGHDKMYWYQQDPGMELHLIHYSYGVNSTEKGDLSSESTVSRIRTEHFPLTLESARPSHTSQYLCASSERGMGTEQFFGPGTRLTVL.

The chain combines TRBV19 with TRBJ2-5; 7 bases line up with TRBD2. CDR1 and CDR2 (germline): LNHDA, SQIVND (reference sequence). The CDR3 length is 15 residues. The V and J ends lost 6 bases and 6 bases, in that order; junction bases with no gene match: 13. Here the CDR3 DNA reads TGTGCCAGTAGCGCCCCCCCGGGGGGTGGGAAGACCCAGTACTTC. It codes for CASSAPPGGGKTQYF.

The gene calls are TRBV5-4 and TRBJ1-4; 8 nucleotides agree with TRBD1. Germline V gene sequence: CDR1 SGHNT, CDR2 YYREEE (reference sequence). The length of the CDR3 is 15 residues. The junction had 7 bases not matched to a gene; V was cut back by 5 bases and J by 4 bases. CDR3 region: CASRQDRDGNEKLFF. The CDR3, as DNA: TGTGCCAGCAGACAGGACAGGGATGGTAATGAAAAACTGTTTTTT.

The chain combines TRBV30 with TRBJ1-1, with TRBD1 as a possible D gene (5 bases). Germline V gene data show CDR1 as GTSNPN and CDR2 as SVGIG (reference sequence). Trimming took off 1 base at V and 4 bases at J, with 16 bases between the two ends. There are 15 residues in the CDR3. DNA of the CDR3: TGTGCCTGGAGTGCCACGGGGGGTGGGGGCACTGAAGCTTTCTTT. This gives the protein CAWSATGGGGTEAFF.

V is TRBV18 and J is TRBJ2-3; a possible D gene is TRBD2 (7 bases). This CDR3 spans 17 amino acids. V was clipped by 6 bases and J by 0 bases, with 19 bases between them. Looked up from germline, CDR1 is KGHSH and CDR2 is LQKENI. This chain's CDR3 is CASSSRRAGASTDTQYF. CDR3 nucleotides: TGTGCCAGCTCCTCCCGGCGGGCGGGGGCAAGCACAGATACGCAGTATTTT.

In this sample, this clone turned up once. This sequence joins TRBV6-5 and TRBJ2-1; 12 positions agree with TRBD2. This CDR3 has 13 residues. The germline V gene has CDR1 MNHEY and CDR2 SVGAGI. Trimming cost V 10 bases and J 4 bases; bases outside gene matches: 2. The CDR3 here is CATGTSGYNEQFF. CDR3 sequence (DNA): TGTGCCACCGGGACTAGCGGGTACAATGAGCAGTTCTTC.